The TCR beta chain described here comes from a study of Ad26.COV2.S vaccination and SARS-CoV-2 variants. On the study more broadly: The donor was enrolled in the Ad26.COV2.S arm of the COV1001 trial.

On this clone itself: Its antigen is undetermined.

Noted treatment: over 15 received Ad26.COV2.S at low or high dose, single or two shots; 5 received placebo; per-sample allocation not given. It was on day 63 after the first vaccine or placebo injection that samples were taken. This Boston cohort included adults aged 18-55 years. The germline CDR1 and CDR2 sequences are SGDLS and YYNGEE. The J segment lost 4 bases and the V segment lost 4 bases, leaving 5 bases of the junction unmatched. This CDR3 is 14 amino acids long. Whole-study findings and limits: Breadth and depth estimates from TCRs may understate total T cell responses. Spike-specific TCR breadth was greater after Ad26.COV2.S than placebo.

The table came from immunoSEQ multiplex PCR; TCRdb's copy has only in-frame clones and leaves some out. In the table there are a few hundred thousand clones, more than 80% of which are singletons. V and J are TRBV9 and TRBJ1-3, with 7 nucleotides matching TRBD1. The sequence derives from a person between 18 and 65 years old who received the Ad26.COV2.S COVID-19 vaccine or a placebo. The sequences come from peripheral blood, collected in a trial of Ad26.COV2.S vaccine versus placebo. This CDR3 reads CASSSGGSGNTIYF. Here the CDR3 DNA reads TGTGCCAGCAGCTCAGGGGGGTCGGGAAACACCATATATTTT.